A single TCR beta chain is shown here with its context. What it binds is not known. The sample comes from a study of OX40 agonist ivuxolimab in advanced cancers. At the level of the study: Patients with prior anti-PD-1, anti-PD-L1 or anti-CTLA-4 therapy were eligible; about 41% had some. Study-level results: Normalized expansion of T-cell clones was also low for some nonresponders. At 0.1 to 3.0 mg/kg, clonal expansion of CD4+ and CD8+ blood T cells had occurred by week 6.

TCRdb's table, derived via immunoSEQ multiplex PCR, lists solely in-frame clones and lacks some. Altogether 55,000 to 65,000 clones are present, 85% being singletons, with the ten largest covering 3% to 4%. Trimming removed 0 bases at V and 4 bases at J, with 13 bases between. The germline V gene encodes CDR1 LGHNA and CDR2 YNFKEQ. The CDR3 totals 16 residues. The V call is TRBV4-2, the J call TRBJ2-1; D unclear. The sample here was CD4+ or CD8+ T cells sorted from blood, taken in a trial of the OX40 agonist ivuxolimab. The clonotype was recovered from an adult with an advanced solid tumor such as melanoma, head and neck, liver or kidney cancer. The CDR3, as DNA: TGTGCCAGCAGCCAAGATTCAGACCTATTATACAATGAGCAGTTCTTC. This encodes CASSQDSDLLYNEQFF.